This T cell receptor beta chain is drawn from a study of beta chain features in type 1 diabetes. The wider study: Patients were similar to healthy donors in age and gender (as well as in cell yields). Study-wide results and caveats: In all four CD4+ subsets, TCRB CDR3 length was significantly, moderately reduced in type 1 diabetes. Reduced insertions and increased deletions marked VDJ junctions in type 1 diabetes patients.

Markers CD45RO/CCR7/CD25/CD127/CD95/CD27 served to sort CD4+ naive, central memory, regulatory and stem cell-like memory cells. This clone was observed a few times. As yet, its antigen is unknown. Expressed TCRB transcripts were sequenced because the entire RNA isolate underwent reverse transcription. TCRdb's table, derived via immunoSEQ multiplex PCR, lists solely in-frame clones and lacks some. This table holds 50,000 to 70,000 clones, roughly half found once. The CDR3 covers 15 residues. The V and J ends lost 3 bases and 1 base, in that order; junction bases with no gene match: 2. Per germline, CDR1 SGHTA and CDR2 FQGNSA.

This receptor was obtained from a woman aged 35 to 49 with type 1 diabetes. This chain links TRBV7-2 with TRBJ2-3, with 9 bases aligning to TRBD2. The sample comprised Tregs from blood. The CDR3 spells CASSFSSGGTDTQYF. CDR3 coding DNA: TGTGCCAGCAGCTTCTCTAGCGGGGGCACAGATACGCAGTATTTT.